This T cell receptor (beta chain) was sequenced for a study of post-analysis software for immune sequencing data (dated by TCRdb to the mid-2010s). Regarding the study in general: The recorded disease courses included relapsing-remitting, secondary progressive and progressive-relapsing multiple sclerosis, and some patients had no subtype annotation. The patient repertoires were set against about 12 previously published healthy control repertoires from donors whose ages ranged from roughly 6 to 27 years. A subset of samples was prepared in parallel using single-end sample barcoding, then pooled and co-amplified after Illumina adapter ligation.

Regarding this clonotype: Its antigen target is currently unknown. No base-level quality is on record; no much larger clone is a single base apart.

TCR beta repertoires were profiled from peripheral blood of approximately 13 young patients with multiple sclerosis to demonstrate the VDJtools post-analysis software. The patients with multiple sclerosis were children and adolescents between roughly 6 and 17 years of age. The CDR3 contains 13 residues, cysteine and phenylalanine counted. Only CDR3 DNA is held: 39 bases, read in frame from base 1. Between the V and J ends, shortened by 4 bases and 1 base respectively, the junction contains 10 bases. CDR1 and CDR2, looked up from the germline V gene (reference sequence), are DFQATT and SNEGSKA. Broad study findings and their caveats: Direct clustering with F measure showed strong co-clustering of samples prepared in the same batch, prompting a batch-effect correction. The control group was slightly older than the multiple sclerosis patient group. Multiple sclerosis patients had significantly lower normalized Chao1 diversity than controls, a result that suggests substantial peripheral T-cell clonal expansion. A handful of TRBV segments, including TRBV5-6, TRBV5-1 and TRBV20-1, were significantly more frequent in patients than controls.

Library preparation was by PCR. The sequencing machine was an Illumina HiSeq 2500. To reduce PCR and sequencing biases, unique molecular identifiers were built into the TCR beta cDNA libraries. Some 500,000 cDNA molecules were obtained per 1 to 10 million input T cells, so each molecule approximated one T cell. Patient libraries were prepared and sequenced with the same protocol used for the earlier healthy control dataset. Within a given batch, samples were prepared together, multiplexed and sequenced on the same HiSeq lane. Regarding the original processing steps: Raw barcoded reads were processed with MIGEC, and single-read molecular identifier groups were discarded before consensus assembly and CDR3 extraction. VDJtools was used for post-analysis of the clonotype tables, and diversity was normalized by down-sampling every dataset to the size of the smallest sample. In repertoire overlap clustering, CDR3 amino acid sequences, but not nucleotide sequences, were matched to correct batch-related cross-sample contamination. TCRdb reprocessed the public reads (quality trimming at Q25 with fastp, clone calling with MiXCR) and kept in-frame beta chains. Merged by CDR3 protein, the rows form single entries marked with the most common genes and DNA. These V and J calls derive from TCRdb rather than the authors' analysis. Recorded for this sample are hundreds of thousands of distinct CDR3 sequences; approximately 59% of them occurred a single time. The ten largest clones capture over 9% of the sample.

Material for sequencing was blood. This clonotype was sampled from a girl aged 2-9 years with multiple sclerosis. The chain joins TRBV20-1 to TRBJ1-1, with the D gene not clear enough to name. For the CDR3, the sequence is CSATGRTNTEAFF. At the DNA level, the sequence is TGCAGTGCTACGGGTCGGACGAACACTGAAGCTTTCTTT.